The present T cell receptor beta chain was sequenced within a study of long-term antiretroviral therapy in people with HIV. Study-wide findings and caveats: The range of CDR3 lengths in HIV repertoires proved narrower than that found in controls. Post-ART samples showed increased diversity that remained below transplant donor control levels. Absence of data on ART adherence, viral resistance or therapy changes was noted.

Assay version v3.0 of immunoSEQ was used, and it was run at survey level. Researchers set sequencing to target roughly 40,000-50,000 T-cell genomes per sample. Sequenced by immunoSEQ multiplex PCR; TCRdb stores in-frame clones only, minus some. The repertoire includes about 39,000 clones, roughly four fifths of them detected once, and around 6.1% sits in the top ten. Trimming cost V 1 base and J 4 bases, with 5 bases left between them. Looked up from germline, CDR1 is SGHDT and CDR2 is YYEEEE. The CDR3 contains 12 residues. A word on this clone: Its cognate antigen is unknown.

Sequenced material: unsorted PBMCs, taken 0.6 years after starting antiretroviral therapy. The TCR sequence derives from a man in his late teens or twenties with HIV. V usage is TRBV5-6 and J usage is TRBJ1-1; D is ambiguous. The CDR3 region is CASSLLATEAFF. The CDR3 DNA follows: TGTGCCAGCAGCTTGCTGGCCACTGAAGCTTTCTTT.